This T cell receptor beta chain was identified during a study of T cells in Graves' hyperthyroidism and ophthalmopathy. Whole-study findings and limits: Classification by a 13 V-J model distinguished ophthalmopathy from stable hyperthyroidism.

CDR3 size: 16 residues. Trimming took off 6 bases at V and 0 bases at J, with 16 bases between the two ends. Patients affected by ophthalmopathy presented a Clinical Activity Score of at least 3, a NOSPECS grade of at least 4, and disease duration below 3 months. PBMCs came from more than 9 ml fresh peripheral blood. This clonotype was observed at least ten times. What it binds is unknown. Amplification yielded TCR beta CDR3 regions, with RNA transcripts as the source. TCR CDR3 regions were first amplified by RT-PCR with HTBI primers. TCRdb passed the multiplex PCR reads through MiXCR, listing each CDR3 protein once. This sample yields 600,000 or so distinct CDR3 sequences, of which approximately 15% are seen a single time; approximately 13% belongs to the top ten.

Sequencing was done on a sample of blood. The TCR originated in a woman in her 50s with Graves' ophthalmopathy. The rearrangement links TRBV12-3 or TRBV12-4 to TRBJ2-3; D possibly corresponds to TRBD2 (5 bases). CDR3: CASSPTSWTSTDTQYF. CDR3 coding DNA: TGTGCCAGCAGCCCAACTTCCTGGACTAGCACAGATACGCAGTATTTT.